A single sample is the source of the 5 T cell receptor beta chains below, sequenced in a study of cytomegalovirus exposure and HLA in healthy donors. Primers for the PCR totalled 60 Vbeta and 13 Jbeta. Produced via immunoSEQ multiplex PCR; TCRdb's table is partial and in-frame only. The sample lists roughly 100,000 clones; under 90% were seen once. The sequenced sample was PBMCs. These receptors were obtained from a man aged 50 to 60 in good health and CMV-seronegative.

This chain joins TRBV5-1 and TRBJ2-1; 8 bases fit TRBD1. CDR3 size: 15 residues. Trimming at V came to 0 bases and at J to 3 bases, leaving 2 bases not matched to a gene. Germline assignment: CDR1 SGHRS and CDR2 YFSETQ. For the CDR3, the DNA is TGCGCCAGCAGCTTGGACGGACAGGGCTACAATGAGCAGTTCTTC. Its protein is CASSLDGQGYNEQFF.

J is TRBJ1-2 and V is TRBV9; D is uncertain. Germline values: CDR1 SGDLS, CDR2 YYNGEE. V gave up 0 bases and J gave up 2 bases, with 8 bases separating them. The CDR3 is made up of 14 amino acids. CDR3 amino acids: CASSVEAANYGYTF. The CDR3, as DNA: TGTGCCAGCAGCGTAGAAGCGGCAAACTATGGCTACACCTTC.

The chain carries TRBV5-1 and TRBJ2-2; 7 nucleotides line up with TRBD1. This CDR3 is 17 amino acids long. Germline V CDR1 and CDR2: SGHRS, YFSETQ. V gave up 0 bases and J gave up 7 bases; unmatched junction bases: 12. In nucleotides, the CDR3 is TGCGCCAGCAGCTTGGCCCTCCTAGGGACAGCTGGCGGGGAGCTGTTTTTT. Translated: CASSLALLGTAGGELFF.

This rearrangement joins TRBV29-1 to TRBJ2-7, with 9 bases lining up with TRBD1. The V gene's germline CDR1 is SQVTM and CDR2 ANQGSEA. The CDR3 consists of 14 residues. Losses at the gene ends were 6 bases for V and 3 bases for J; bases not matched to a gene: 9. The CDR3 sequence: CSVSGTGLFYEQYF. The CDR3 coding sequence is TGCAGCGTGTCCGGGACAGGGCTATTCTACGAGCAGTACTTC.

The V gene is TRBV28, the J gene TRBJ2-5; TRBD2 aligns across 10 bases. This CDR3 comprises 15 residues. The V and J ends lost 3 bases and 4 bases, in that order; junction bases with no gene match: 5. The germline V gene has CDR1 MDHEN and CDR2 SYDVKM. CDR3 nucleotide sequence: TGTGCCAGCAGTTTTGAGGGACTAGCGTCAGAGACCCAGTACTTC. This gives the protein CASSFEGLASETQYF.